This T cell receptor beta chain was obtained from a study of CXCR3-negative and CXCR3-positive naive CD8 T cells. General observations from the study: Most assays used freshly isolated PBMCs, as cryopreservation partially reduced CXCR3. In both naive subsets diversity was comparably high, whereas memory CD8+ cells showed much lower diversity. Comparison of naive CXCR3-negative and CXCR3-positive cells revealed similar TRBV-TRBJ usage, while memory cells differed.

About this clonotype itself: Its antigen is undetermined.

Triplicate sorts of about 300,000 cells per CD8+ subset. This CDR3 is 14 amino acids long. Germline CDR1 reads MDHEN; CDR2 reads SYDVKM. UMI-labeled 5' RACE TRB cDNA libraries were prepared from the cells. TCRdb re-called the 5' RACE reads and shows each CDR3 protein once, DNA omitted. The repertoire table contains 45,000 to 55,000 distinct CDR3 sequences. The sequenced sample was memory CD8+ T cells from blood. This sequence originates from a human donor in good health. Some clones in this sample may be carry-over from other donors' samples. This chain joins TRBV28 and TRBJ1-5. The CDR3 sequence is CASSLWPSNQPQHF.